Detailed here is one T cell receptor (beta chain). In the authors' methods: Amplification from reference gene primers served as the basis for estimated nucleated cell counts. Clones were read by immunoSEQ multiplex PCR, and TCRdb kept only the in-frame ones, dropping some. V, J and clone size are those of that table, while D and trimming were read from the DNA. The sample lists over 45,000 clones, less than 75% occurring once. The CDR3 is 16 residues long. V was clipped by 4 bases and J by 1 base; unmatched bases: 6. In germline, CDR1 is KGHSH, CDR2 LQKENI. This specimen belongs to a study of blood T cell repertoires in COVID-19. At the level of the study: Donors in the United States, Italy and Spain gave samples during acute or convalescent COVID-19. T cells, B-cell-depleted T cells, or PBMCs supplied cDNA or gDNA.

The TCR was taken from a woman between 45 and 65 years old with active or convalescent COVID-19. Sequenced material: peripheral blood. V and J are TRBV18 and TRBJ1-1; 10 positions agree with TRBD1. CDR3 nucleotides: TGTGCCAGCTCACTCCGGGACAGGGGATCGAACACTGAAGCTTTCTTT. Translation: CASSLRDRGSNTEAFF.